Listed below are T cell receptor beta chains from one sample, sequenced in a study of memory CD4+ T cells and cytomegalovirus serostatus. The assay was immunoSEQ multiplex PCR, and TCRdb's table has in-frame clones only and misses some. There are 50,000 or so clones in the sample; under 90% occur only once, and 0.55% to 0.7% lies in the top ten. Sequencing was done on a sample of memory CD4+ T cells from blood. These receptors all come from an adult in good health and CMV-seronegative. The CDR3 runs from the conserved cysteine through the conserved F or W. The order of the fields is V gene, D gene, J gene, clone size, CDR3 DNA, CDR3 protein. The D gene is left open where the match is weak. Clone size is stated in some rows and not others, as once, few, many or a class when expanded.

V gene: TRBV11-2; D gene: NA; J gene: TRBJ2-6; clone size: NA; CDR3 DNA: TGTGCCAGCAGCTTCGGGCAGCCTGGGGCCAACGTCCTGACTTTC; CDR3 protein: CASSFGQPGANVLTF
V gene: TRBV5-1; D gene: NA; J gene: TRBJ2-1; clone size: NA; CDR3 DNA: TGCGCCAGCAGCTTGGCCCCCATGGGGAGCAATGAGCAGTTCTTC; CDR3 protein: CASSLAPMGSNEQFF
V gene: TRBV29-1; D gene: NA; J gene: TRBJ2-1; clone size: NA; CDR3 DNA: TGCAGCGTACACCTGGGCTATGAGCAGTTCTTC; CDR3 protein: CSVHLGYEQFF
V gene: TRBV5-4; D gene: TRBD1; J gene: TRBJ2-5; clone size: NA; CDR3 DNA: TGTGCCAGCAGCTTAGGGGACAGGGGGCGTGTGACCCAGTACTTC; CDR3 protein: CASSLGDRGRVTQYF
V gene: TRBV7-9; D gene: NA; J gene: TRBJ1-6; clone size: NA; CDR3 DNA: TGTGCCAGCAGCGTAGACAGCGGTAATTCACCCCTCCACTTT; CDR3 protein: CASSVDSGNSPLHF
V gene: TRBV6-6; D gene: NA; J gene: TRBJ1-3; clone size: NA; CDR3 DNA: TGTGCCAGCAGTTCTCTGGGGGGAAACACCATATATTTT; CDR3 protein: CASSSLGGNTIYF
V gene: TRBV7-9; D gene: TRBD1; J gene: TRBJ2-1; clone size: NA; CDR3 DNA: TGTGCCAGCAGCGCAGACAGGGGCGGGGTTGATGAGCAGTTCTTC; CDR3 protein: CASSADRGGVDEQFF
V gene: TRBV30; D gene: NA; J gene: TRBJ1-5; clone size: NA; CDR3 DNA: TGTGCCTGGAGTGTACATGGCCAGCCCCAGCATTTT; CDR3 protein: CAWSVHGQPQHF
V gene: TRBV5-4; D gene: TRBD1; J gene: TRBJ2-2; clone size: NA; CDR3 DNA: TGTGCCAGCAGCCGGGCAGGGGGTAACACCGGGGAGCTGTTTTTT; CDR3 protein: CASSRAGGNTGELFF
V gene: TRBV2; D gene: TRBD1; J gene: TRBJ2-5; clone size: NA; CDR3 DNA: TGTGCCAGCAGGGGGGACAGCGGTTTTGGAGAGACCCAGTACTTC; CDR3 protein: CASRGDSGFGETQYF
V gene: TRBV19; D gene: NA; J gene: TRBJ1-1; clone size: few; CDR3 DNA: TGTGCCAGTAGTAGCGGGATCGGTGGCACTGAAGCTTTCTTT; CDR3 protein: CASSSGIGGTEAFF
V gene: TRBV7-9; D gene: NA; J gene: TRBJ2-3; clone size: NA; CDR3 DNA: TGTGCCAGCAGCTTAGCGGCCACTGAAGATACGCAGTATTTT; CDR3 protein: CASSLAATEDTQYF
V gene: TRBV11-2; D gene: NA; J gene: TRBJ2-7; clone size: NA; CDR3 DNA: TGTGCCAGCAGCCGTAGCGAAAAGGGCTACGAGCAGTACTTC; CDR3 protein: CASSRSEKGYEQYF
V gene: TRBV18; D gene: TRBD1; J gene: TRBJ1-4; clone size: NA; CDR3 DNA: TGTGCCAGCTCTCCCCTGACAGGGGGAGGTGAAAAACTGTTTTTT; CDR3 protein: CASSPLTGGGEKLFF
V gene: TRBV27; D gene: NA; J gene: TRBJ1-5; clone size: NA; CDR3 DNA: TGTGCCAGCAGTTTATTAGGCGGTGGGTTTACCAATCAGCCCCAGCATTTT; CDR3 protein: CASSLLGGGFTNQPQHF
V gene: TRBV28; D gene: NA; J gene: TRBJ1-1; clone size: NA; CDR3 DNA: TGTGCCAGCAGTTTAGGTCAGATGAACACTGAAGCTTTCTTT; CDR3 protein: CASSLGQMNTEAFF
V gene: TRBV5-8; D gene: NA; J gene: TRBJ2-7; clone size: NA; CDR3 DNA: TGTGCCAGCAGCTTGGGGGGGGAGCAGTACTTC; CDR3 protein: CASSLGGEQYF
V gene: TRBV6-1; D gene: NA; J gene: TRBJ1-5; clone size: NA; CDR3 DNA: TGTGCCAGCAGCTTTGACAGCAATCAGCCCCAGCATTTT; CDR3 protein: CASSFDSNQPQHF
V gene: TRBV7-2; D gene: NA; J gene: TRBJ1-2; clone size: NA; CDR3 DNA: TGTGCCAGCAGCTTAGACCCGGACAGACCCTTCGACTCCTATGGCTACACCTTC; CDR3 protein: CASSLDPDRPFDSYGYTF